The T cell receptor (beta chain) described here comes from a study of cytomegalovirus exposure and HLA in healthy donors. In the study overall: In a previous analysis, about 100 million unique TCR beta sequences were found from some 200 million T cells. Unique TCRs numbering about 85 million, obtained from HLA-typed donors, made up an early data release. General study points: A further, later analysis showed that HLA-associated TCR beta chains (compared with equally common others) were more clonally expanded.

To note about this clone: Its antigen is unidentified.

Germline V CDR1 and CDR2: MNHNS, SASEGT. This CDR3 contains 11 residues. Amplification used 60 Vbeta primers and 13 Jbeta primers. Profiled with immunoSEQ multiplex PCR; TCRdb holds only in-frame clones, not every one. Of about 120,000 clones detected, around four fifths appear once; the ten largest clones hold about 32%. Source material: PBMCs. The receptor comes from a man between 60 and 75 years old in good health and CMV-seropositive. The chain is built from TRBV6-1 and TRBJ2-2; 7 positions agree with TRBD1. CDR3 region: CGTGNTGELFF. Here the CDR3 DNA reads TGTGGGACAGGGAACACCGGGGAGCTGTTTTTT.